One sample yielded the 29 T cell receptor beta chains listed below, sequenced in a study of cytomegalovirus exposure and HLA in healthy donors (dated by TCRdb to 2016 to 2017). The protocol used for the library was the immunoSEQ multiplex PCR assay. The multiplex PCR relied on a mix of 60 forward primers for TCR Vbeta segments and 13 reverse primers for TCR Jbeta segments. This immuneACCESS table, as held by TCRdb, lists in-frame sequences with V and J called but not all clones. Of the missing ones, under half trace to an unresolved V gene in checked studies; the others have no known cause. For this sample the table gives about 130,000 clones, of which over 9.5% were detected only once. The top ten clonotypes cover under 6% of the sample. The sample comprised PBMCs. All receptors derive from a woman in her late teens or twenties in good health and CMV-seropositive.

The rearrangement links TRBV5-6 to TRBJ2-5; the match to TRBD2 covers 13 bases. The end of the DNA is better explained by TRBJ2-7, so the J call may be wrong. The CDR3 has 15 amino acids. Germline loops: CDR1 SGHDT, CDR2 YYEEEE. The chain's CDR3 is CASSETSGRAYEQYF. The DNA for the CDR3 is TGTGCCAGCAGCGAAACTAGCGGGAGGGCCTACGAGCAGTACTTC.

The gene calls are TRBV4-2 and TRBJ2-1; TRBD2 aligns across 9 bases. This CDR3 is built from 15 residues. Germline-derived CDR1 and CDR2 are LGHNA and YNFKEQ. V trimming: 7 bases; J trimming: 3 bases; junction bases outside the gene matches: 7. This CDR3 is CASIGREGHYNEQFF. The CDR3 bases are TGTGCCAGCATAGGGCGGGAGGGTCACTACAATGAGCAGTTCTTC.

This rearrangement joins TRBV14 to TRBJ2-7; D not certain. V lost 4 bases and J 0 bases, leaving 7 bases between the germline ends. Germline V CDR1 and CDR2: SGHDN, FVKESK. There are 13 residues in the CDR3. CDR3 DNA sequence: TGTGCCAGCAGCCCTACTCGCTCCTACGAGCAGTACTTC. This sequence encodes CASSPTRSYEQYF.

The rearrangement links TRBV4-1 to TRBJ1-1; no clear D gene. V was pared by 0 bases and J by 0 bases, with 14 bases between. The CDR3 totals 17 residues. The V gene's germline CDR1 is MGHRA and CDR2 YSYEKL. Here the CDR3 reads CASSQDPSLRMNTEAFF. The CDR3 bases are TGCGCCAGCAGCCAAGATCCTTCTCTGAGAATGAACACTGAAGCTTTCTTT.

The rearrangement uses TRBV7-3 and TRBJ2-1, with D unresolved. The CDR3 is 15 amino acids. With 3 bases removed from V and 6 bases from J, the gap between germline ends came to 15 bases. The germline V gene has CDR1 SGHTA and CDR2 FQGTGA. CDR3 loop: CASSLVVPPLNEQFF. In DNA, the CDR3 is TGTGCCAGCAGCTTGGTGGTTCCGCCACTCAATGAGCAGTTCTTC.

CDR3 coding DNA: TGTGCCAGCAGTGGACAGGGGAGGAGGGATACGCAGTATTTT. Translated: CASSGQGRRDTQYF. The J gene is TRBJ2-3, the V gene TRBV27, with 9 bases identical to TRBD1. The germline V gene encodes CDR1 MNHEY and CDR2 SMNVEV (reference sequence). The V and J ends lost 5 bases and 6 bases, in that order; junction bases with no gene match: 6. The CDR3 sequence is 14 residues long.

This chain joins TRBV5-1 and TRBJ2-4; TRBD1 is a possible D gene (5 bases). The CDR3 has 15 residues. Trimming took 4 bases from V and 1 from J, leaving 12 bases between them. Germline V lookup: CDR1 SGHRS, CDR2 YFSETQ. The DNA of the CDR3 is TGCGCCAGCAGCACACAGGAGTCCGCCAAAAACATTCAGTACTTC. Its translation is CASSTQESAKNIQYF.

The V call is TRBV5-6, the J call TRBJ1-2, with D maybe TRBD1 (6 bases). Deletions cut 4 bases from V and 6 bases from J, with 25 bases between. Germline V gives CDR1 SGHDT, CDR2 YYEEEE. The CDR3 spans 17 residues. The CDR3 spells CASSRRGGRGINHGYTF. CDR3 nucleotide sequence: TGTGCCAGCAGCCGGCGGGGGGGGCGCGGCATCAATCATGGCTACACCTTC.

This sequence joins TRBV29-1 and TRBJ2-7, with 7 bases fitting TRBD1. This CDR3 spans 12 amino acids. J gave up 2 bases and V 4 bases, and 2 bases lay outside the gene matches. Germline V gives CDR1 SQVTM, CDR2 ANQGSEA. The CDR3 DNA sequence: TGCAGCGTTGGGGACAGCCCCTACGAGCAGTACTTC. Its translation: CSVGDSPYEQYF.

There are a few counts of this clone. This rearrangement joins TRBV7-2 to TRBJ1-2, with D perhaps TRBD1 (6 bases). The CDR3 consists of 14 residues. The germline V gene encodes CDR1 SGHTA and CDR2 FQGNSA. V was pared by 0 bases and J by 8 bases, with 13 bases between. CDR3 sequence reads: CASSLAIAGVGYTF. The CDR3 DNA follows: TGTGCCAGCAGCTTAGCAATTGCAGGGGTGGGCTACACCTTC.

The V gene is TRBV27, the J gene TRBJ2-7, with D possibly being TRBD2 (6 bases). V was cut by 0 bases and J by 6 bases, with 12 bases left in between. The CDR3 spans 14 residues. From germline, CDR1 is MNHEY and CDR2 SMNVEV (reference sequence). The CDR3 DNA follows: TGTGCCAGCAGTTTATCGACTAGTGAGGTCGAGCAGTACTTC. This sequence encodes CASSLSTSEVEQYF.

The DNA for the CDR3 is TGTGCCAGCAGCGCGACATGGACTAGCGCCAATGAGCAGTTCTTC. Protein: CASSATWTSANEQFF. This rearrangement joins TRBV9 to TRBJ2-1; 9 bases align to TRBD2. V trimming: 3 bases; J trimming: 6 bases; junction bases outside the gene matches: 7. Germline V CDR1 and CDR2: SGDLS, YYNGEE. This CDR3 is 15 amino acids long.

The chain employs TRBV11-2 and TRBJ2-7; TRBD1 agrees at 9 bases. J gave up 3 bases and V 5 bases, and 8 bases lay outside the gene matches. CDR1 is SGHAT and CDR2 is FQNNGV in the germline V gene. CDR3 length: 15 residues. CDR3 DNA: TGTGCCAGCAGCCCTCTTAAGGGACAGGGCTACGAGCAGTACTTC. Amino acids: CASSPLKGQGYEQYF.

The CDR3 DNA reads TGCGCCAGCAGCCAAGAACTTCGTCAAGAGACCCAGTACTTC. This translates into CASSQELRQETQYF. This chain joins TRBV4-1 and TRBJ2-5; D gene uncertain. This CDR3 has 14 residues. V lost 0 bases and J 2 bases, leaving 7 bases between the germline ends. Germline CDR1 MGHRA, CDR2 YSYEKL.

This clone was picked up a small number of times. This rearrangement joins TRBV30 to TRBJ1-1; 7 bases map to TRBD1. CDR1 GTSNPN and CDR2 SVGIG come from the germline V gene (reference sequence). After removal of 2 bases from V and 1 base from J, the junction contained 4 bases not matched to a gene. This CDR3 is built from 14 residues. CDR3 loop: CAWSLRDRNTEAFF. CDR3 nucleotide sequence: TGTGCCTGGAGTTTAAGGGACAGGAACACTGAAGCTTTCTTT.

V usage is TRBV14 and J usage is TRBJ1-2, with 7 bases that match TRBD1. This CDR3 contains 14 residues. The germline gives CDR1 SGHDN, CDR2 FVKESK. V was pared by 4 bases and J by 10 bases, with 12 bases of the junction left unmatched. CDR3 in DNA: TGTGCCAGCAGCCTGTACCGGGACAGAGGAGACTACACCTTC. Protein product: CASSLYRDRGDYTF.

This rearrangement joins TRBV6-1 to TRBJ2-7; a possible D gene is TRBD2 (5 bases). The length of the CDR3 is 10 residues. V was trimmed by 5 bases and J by 7 bases, leaving 6 bases between them. Germline V gives CDR1 MNHNS, CDR2 SASEGT. The CDR3 region is CASSRGEQYF. CDR3 coding DNA: TGTGCCAGCAGTCGGGGAGAGCAGTACTTC.

The sample holds a few counts of this clone. This is likely an artifact of a read error, given a far larger clone one base away. Other DNA sequences within the sample encode an identical CDR3. V is TRBV5-6 and J is TRBJ2-1; the D is unclear. Germline V lookup: CDR1 SGHDT, CDR2 YYEEEE. Trimming removed 7 bases from V and 9 bases from J, with 17 bases in between. The CDR3 has 13 amino acids. The CDR3 DNA follows: TGTGCCAGCTCCCGCTTACTCGCAGGTGAGCAGTTCTTC. This gives the protein CASSRLLAGEQFF.

This chain links TRBV4-1 with TRBJ2-1; D uncertain. The CDR3 runs to 17 residues. The germline V gene has CDR1 MGHRA and CDR2 YSYEKL. V lost 2 bases and J lost 0, with 14 bases in between. The CDR3 reads CASSQTASVGSYNEQFF. As DNA, the CDR3 is TGCGCCAGCAGCCAAACTGCTAGTGTTGGCTCCTACAATGAGCAGTTCTTC.

This clone was seen more than once but under ten times. V usage is TRBV19 and J usage is TRBJ2-7; 10 nucleotides align to TRBD2. CDR1 and CDR2 (germline): LNHDA, SQIVND (reference sequence). V gave up 5 bases and J gave up 3 bases; unmatched junction bases: 10. CDR3 length: 16 amino acids. The CDR3 reads CASSSVQTSGRYEQYF. The CDR3 region has the DNA TGTGCCAGTAGTTCGGTTCAGACTAGCGGGCGCTACGAGCAGTACTTC.

The gene calls are TRBV19 and TRBJ2-7, with 7 bases that match TRBD2. Trimming cost V 10 bases and J 0 bases; bases outside gene matches: 3. Per the germline V gene, CDR1 is LNHDA and CDR2 is SQIVND (reference sequence). The CDR3 consists of 12 residues. CDR3 sequence (DNA): TGTGCCACCCGGGACTACTCCTACGAGCAGTACTTC. Protein sequence: CATRDYSYEQYF. Combining the CDR3 with reference TRBV19 and TRBJ2-7 gives the whole variable domain DGGITQSPKYLFRKEGQNVTLSCEQNLNHDAMYWYRQDPGQGLRLIYYSQIVNDFQKGDIAEGYSVSREKKESFPLTVTSAQKNPTAFYLCATRDYSYEQYFGPGTRLTVT.

The genes are TRBV5-1 and TRBJ2-3, with a weak D call TRBD2 (5 bases). The CDR3 spans 18 residues. In germline, CDR1 is SGHRS, CDR2 YFSETQ. Trimming stripped 5 bases from V and 1 base from J, with 23 bases between. The CDR3 DNA sequence: TGCGCCAGCAGGTCGGCGGGCCGACGCTTTCTTTGCACAGATACGCAGTATTTT. Its translation is CASRSAGRRFLCTDTQYF.

Only a few counts were recorded for this clone. The rearrangement links TRBV5-1 to TRBJ2-3; D not resolved. The CDR3 consists of 15 residues. Germline assignment: CDR1 SGHRS and CDR2 YFSETQ. The germline V and J ends were trimmed by 0 bases and 2 bases, with 10 bases remaining between them. The CDR3 nucleotides read TGCGCCAGCAGCTTGGGCAGGCGAGACACAGATACGCAGTATTTT. The encoded protein is CASSLGRRDTDTQYF.

The chain employs TRBV30 and TRBJ1-5; perhaps TRBD1 as D (6 bases). The CDR3 is made up of 13 amino acids. V was clipped by 0 bases and J by 6 bases, with 9 bases between them. CDR1 and CDR2 from the germline V gene are GTSNPN and SVGIG (reference sequence). The CDR3 here is CAWSVQGGQPQHF. For the CDR3, the DNA is TGTGCCTGGAGTGTACAGGGTGGTCAGCCCCAGCATTTT. Full variable domain (missing parts from reference TRBV30 and TRBJ1-5): SQTIHQWPATLVQPVGSPLSLECTVEGTSNPNLYWYRQAAGRGLQLLFYSVGIGQISSEVPQNLSASRPQDRQFILSSKKLLLSDSGFYLCAWSVQGGQPQHFGDGTRLSIL.

The chain combines TRBV29-1 with TRBJ1-1; TRBD1 is a possible D gene (5 bases). Trimming shortened V by 4 bases and J by 11 bases, and 14 bases separated the two germline ends. The CDR3 sequence is 11 residues long. CDR1 and CDR2 (germline): SQVTM, ANQGSEA. The CDR3 loop is CSVARTYGAFF. In nucleotides, the CDR3 is TGCAGCGTTGCTCGGACATACGGGGCTTTCTTT.

Many counts were recorded for this clone. The rearrangement uses TRBV29-1 and TRBJ2-1, with D perhaps matching TRBD1 (6 bases). Per the germline V gene, CDR1 is SQVTM and CDR2 is ANQGSEA. Trimming took off 5 bases at V and 10 bases at J, with 12 bases between the two ends. This CDR3 spans 11 amino acids. The CDR3 loop is CSVYLGQEQFF. Here the CDR3 DNA reads TGCAGCGTTTATTTGGGACAAGAGCAGTTCTTC.

A few counts support this clone. The chain combines TRBV7-2 with TRBJ1-2; possible D gene TRBD1, 6 bases. Trimming pared 1 base from V and 0 bases from J, leaving 9 bases between. Germline V gene data show CDR1 as SGHTA and CDR2 as FQGNSA. This CDR3 contains 15 residues. Here the CDR3 DNA reads TGTGCCAGCAGCTTAGGACAGGCCGCTAACTATGGCTACACCTTC. Translated: CASSLGQAANYGYTF.

There are a few counts of this clone. The chain recombines TRBV28 with TRBJ2-3; D remains unclear. V gave up 3 bases and J gave up 4 bases, with 11 bases separating them. The CDR3 covers 14 residues. Germline CDR1 MDHEN, CDR2 SYDVKM. The CDR3 DNA sequence: TGTGCCAGCAGTTTTGGGCAGAGACCAGATACGCAGTATTTT. As protein: CASSFGQRPDTQYF.

There are a few counts of this clone. The V call is TRBV5-4, the J call TRBJ2-7; 7 bases match TRBD1. With V trimmed by 3 bases and J by 0 bases, 3 bases remained unmatched. Per germline, CDR1 SGHNT and CDR2 YYREEE (reference sequence). The CDR3 contains 14 residues. The CDR3 here is CASSSTGFSYEQYF. For the CDR3, the DNA is TGTGCCAGCAGCTCGACAGGGTTCTCCTACGAGCAGTACTTC.